The clone carrying this T cell receptor beta chain was found many times. What it binds is unknown. From germline, CDR1 is KGHSH and CDR2 LQKENI. The CDR3 is 13 residues long. The trim removed 6 bases at V and 3 bases at J, leaving 3 bases unmatched. This entry comes from a study of T cells after yellow fever vaccination. Points from the study as a whole: Abundant clonotypes from the bulk population could contaminate FACS-sorted repertoires. The secondary response was weaker but peaked faster, day 5 versus 15. A large majority of primary-vaccination clones showed up again after the booster (just under 97% CD4, around 85% CD8).

Generation of TCR cDNA used 5'RACE template switching (which added a universal primer site and UMIs). One entry per CDR3 protein, called by TCRdb with MiXCR from the 5' RACE reads. The data hold around 320,000 distinct CDR3 sequences, with less than 9.5% observed a single time. The clonotype was recovered from a man between 18 and 35 years old who received the YFV17D yellow fever vaccine. Sequencing used CD4+ T cells sorted from PBMCs, obtained 5 days after the yellow fever booster vaccination. The chain employs TRBV18 and TRBJ2-7; TRBD1 aligns across 9 bases. The CDR3 region is CASSRQGVYEQYV. The CDR3 DNA follows: TGTGCCAGCTCCCGACAGGGGGTCTACGAGCAGTACGTC.